One sample yielded the 27 T cell receptor beta chains listed below, sequenced in a study of cytomegalovirus exposure and HLA in healthy donors. Use of 60 Vbeta and 13 Jbeta primers characterized the PCR. Assay: immunoSEQ multiplex PCR; the TCRdb copy retains only in-frame clones and omits some. The repertoire holds about 130,000 clones, with approximately 84% as singletons. Input material: PBMCs. These receptors all stem from a woman aged 40 to 50 in good health and CMV-seronegative.

Concerning this clone: The junction departs from the called germline gene at one end, perhaps through a read error. V is TRBV6-5 and J is TRBJ2-7; 12 bases map to TRBD2. Germline-derived CDR1 and CDR2 are MNHEY and SVGAGI. CDR3 size: 13 residues. The CDR3 sequence is CASSDGLAGSSDF. For the CDR3, the DNA is TGTGCCAGCAGCGATGGACTAGCGGGGTCCTCAGACTTC.

This clone was observed a single time. This rearrangement joins TRBV7-8 to TRBJ1-4, with D possibly being TRBD1 (6 bases). The CDR3 extends over 16 amino acids. Trimming removed 3 bases at V and 0 bases at J, with 11 bases between. Germline V gives CDR1 SGHVS, CDR2 FQNEAQ. The CDR3 nucleotides read TGTGCCAGCAGCTTGCCCCCAGGGGCAACTAATGAAAAACTGTTTTTT. It specifies CASSLPPGATNEKLFF.

This clone was recorded a few times. The chain links TRBV11-2 to TRBJ2-1, with TRBD2 matching 8 bases. The CDR3 is made up of 17 amino acids. CDR1 and CDR2 from the germline V gene are SGHAT and FQNNGV. V lost 1 base to trimming and J lost 3 bases; unmatched junction nucleotides: 8. CDR3 in DNA: TGTGCCAGCAGCTTAGTACCCCCGGGACTAGGCTACAATGAGCAGTTCTTC. Amino acid sequence: CASSLVPPGLGYNEQFF.

Comments on this clone: The junction and the germline gene differ at one end; a read error may be behind it. The gene calls are TRBV28 and TRBJ1-5; maybe TRBD1 (6 bases). This CDR3 region has 18 residues. The germline CDR1 and CDR2 sequences are MDHEN and SYDVKM. CDR3 nucleotides: TGTGCCGGCAGTTTAGTCCCAGGGGCGATCATAAGCAATCAGCCCCAGCATTTT. It codes for CAGSLVPGAIISNQPQHF.

The chain joins TRBV30 to TRBJ1-2; the D is unclear. The V end lost 0 bases, the J end lost 3 bases, and 8 bases lay between the germline ends. The CDR3 is 13 amino acids. Germline V lookup: CDR1 GTSNPN, CDR2 SVGIG (reference sequence). CDR3 residues: CAWSVGFDYGYTF. DNA for the CDR3: TGTGCCTGGAGTGTCGGGTTCGACTATGGCTACACCTTC. Filled out from reference TRBV30 and TRBJ1-2, the complete variable domain reads SQTIHQWPATLVQPVGSPLSLECTVEGTSNPNLYWYRQAAGRGLQLLFYSVGIGQISSEVPQNLSASRPQDRQFILSSKKLLLSDSGFYLCAWSVGFDYGYTFGSGTRLTVV.

J is TRBJ2-7 and V is TRBV27; tentative D call: TRBD2 (5 bases). Germline lookup yields CDR1 MNHEY and CDR2 SMNVEV (reference sequence). The length of the CDR3 is 14 residues. V was shortened by 4 bases and J by 0 bases, with 10 bases between the two germline ends. The CDR3 loop reads CASSSGMSSYEQYF. As DNA, the CDR3 is TGTGCCAGCAGTTCCGGGATGAGCTCCTACGAGCAGTACTTC.

This clone has a single count. The gene calls are TRBV6-5 and TRBJ1-2; TRBD1 matches at 10 bases. The V gene end was trimmed by 4 bases and the J gene end by 4 bases; junction bases not matched to a gene: 6. Per germline, CDR1 MNHEY and CDR2 SVGAGI. The CDR3 spans 15 residues. The DNA of the CDR3 is TGTGCCAGCAGTTTCGAGACAGGGGGCAGCTATGGCTACACCTTC. Its protein product is CASSFETGGSYGYTF.

This chain connects TRBV29-1 to TRBJ2-3; TRBD2 matches 12 bases. J gave up 0 bases and V 5 bases, and 12 bases lay outside the gene matches. Per germline, CDR1 SQVTM and CDR2 ANQGSEA. The CDR3 runs to 18 residues. The CDR3 reads CSVFLAGGPGVSTDTQYF. Here the CDR3 DNA reads TGCAGCGTTTTCCTAGCGGGGGGGCCTGGGGTTAGCACAGATACGCAGTATTTT.

The chain combines TRBV5-1 with TRBJ1-5; a possible D gene is TRBD1 (6 bases). Trimming took 2 bases from V and 6 from J, leaving 12 bases between them. Looked up from germline, CDR1 is SGHRS and CDR2 is YFSETQ. The CDR3 covers 14 residues. CDR3 sequence reads: CASSFGGLGQPQHF. The CDR3 DNA reads TGCGCCAGCAGCTTCGGGGGGCTGGGTCAGCCCCAGCATTTT.

The chain's CDR3 is CASSGDWGTDTQYF. CDR3 DNA: TGCGCCAGCAGCGGGGACTGGGGCACAGATACGCAGTATTTT. The chain uses TRBV5-1 and TRBJ2-3; D is perhaps TRBD2 (6 bases). Germline assignment: CDR1 SGHRS and CDR2 YFSETQ. Trimming removed 4 bases from V and 1 base from J, with 10 bases in between. The CDR3 runs 14 residues.

J is TRBJ1-1 and V is TRBV6-5; D is uncertain. Germline V gene data show CDR1 as MNHEY and CDR2 as SVGAGI. V gave up 10 bases and J gave up 0 bases, with 15 bases separating them. The CDR3 consists of 14 residues. For the CDR3, the DNA is TGTGCCAACAGCCGCGGGCGGATGAACACTGAAGCTTTCTTT. Residues: CANSRGRMNTEAFF.

This chain joins TRBV5-5 and TRBJ2-5; possible D gene TRBD1, 6 bases. The CDR3 contains 16 residues. With 4 bases removed from V and 4 bases from J, the gap between germline ends came to 20 bases. Germline CDR1 and CDR2: SGHKS and YYEKEE (reference sequence). The CDR3 loop is CASSPLETGRGETQYF. The DNA for the CDR3 is TGTGCCAGCAGCCCACTCGAAACAGGGAGAGGAGAGACCCAGTACTTC.

A note on this clone: Other DNA variants within this sample encode the same CDR3. The chain employs TRBV5-1 and TRBJ2-7, with D possibly being TRBD2 (6 bases). CDR1 is SGHRS and CDR2 is YFSETQ in the germline V gene. Trimming removed 3 bases from V and 3 bases from J, with 16 bases in between. The CDR3 runs to 15 residues. Here the CDR3 DNA reads TGCGCCAGCAGCTCTCTGACGGGGGACGGCTACGAGCAGTACTTC. It encodes CASSSLTGDGYEQYF.

V is TRBV2 and J is TRBJ2-3; tentatively, D is TRBD2 (5 bases). CDR1 SNHLY and CDR2 FYNNEI come from the germline V gene. The CDR3 is 14 residues long. V was trimmed by 7 bases and J by 5 bases, leaving 16 bases between them. For the CDR3, the DNA is TGTGCCAGCAACGGCGGGTCGTTGGGAGATACGCAGTATTTT. This gives the protein CASNGGSLGDTQYF.

This chain links TRBV28 with TRBJ1-1, with D hard to call. V was cut by 5 bases and J by 3 bases, with 13 bases left in between. This CDR3 has 14 amino acids. Germline loops: CDR1 MDHEN, CDR2 SYDVKM. The CDR3 here is CASSLAGWDTEAFF. The CDR3 DNA is TGTGCCAGCAGTCTTGCGGGTTGGGACACTGAAGCTTTCTTT.

J is TRBJ1-1 and V is TRBV27; maybe TRBD1 (6 bases). The CDR3 extends over 13 amino acids. Deletions cut 0 bases from V and 5 bases from J, with 7 bases between. The germline gives CDR1 MNHEY, CDR2 SMNVEV (reference sequence). The CDR3 region has the DNA TGTGCCAGCAGTTTATCTCAGGGGACTGAAGCTTTCTTT. Amino acids: CASSLSQGTEAFF.

This chain joins TRBV19 and TRBJ2-2; possible D gene TRBD2, 7 bases. V lost 7 bases, J lost 4 bases, and 16 bases lay in between. The CDR3 contains 15 residues. Per the germline V gene, CDR1 is LNHDA and CDR2 is SQIVND (reference sequence). CDR3 bases: TGTGCCAGTACCATGGGGGGGCGCGGCACCGGGGAGCTGTTTTTT. This sequence encodes CASTMGGRGTGELFF. The full variable domain, its missing parts supplied by reference TRBV19 and TRBJ2-2, is DGGITQSPKYLFRKEGQNVTLSCEQNLNHDAMYWYRQDPGQGLRLIYYSQIVNDFQKGDIAEGYSVSREKKESFPLTVTSAQKNPTAFYLCASTMGGRGTGELFFGEGSRLTVL.

The chain links TRBV5-1 to TRBJ1-1; possible D gene TRBD1, 5 bases. Trimming cost V 4 bases and J 6 bases, with 19 bases left between them. Germline CDR1 is SGHRS and CDR2 is YFSETQ. CDR3 size: 15 residues. CDR3 sequence reads: CASSPSVSWGAEAFF. DNA for the CDR3: TGCGCCAGCAGCCCTTCGGTCTCCTGGGGCGCTGAAGCTTTCTTT.

The V and J genes are TRBV7-9 and TRBJ1-1; maybe TRBD1 (5 bases). CDR1 SEHNR and CDR2 FQNEAQ come from the germline V gene (reference sequence). The CDR3 extends over 14 amino acids. V was shortened by 0 bases and J by 2 bases, with 7 bases between the two germline ends. CDR3 in DNA: TGTGCCAGCAGCTTAGCGACAGTCAACACTGAAGCTTTCTTT. Its protein is CASSLATVNTEAFF.

The rearrangement links TRBV28 to TRBJ2-7; D gene unclear. The CDR3 contains 14 residues. The V and J ends lost 2 bases and 2 bases respectively, with 10 bases between them. Germline assignment: CDR1 MDHEN and CDR2 SYDVKM. This CDR3 is CASSLSEPPYEQYF. The CDR3 bases are TGTGCCAGCAGTTTAAGCGAGCCCCCCTACGAGCAGTACTTC.

The V gene is TRBV29-1, the J gene TRBJ2-2, with 10 bases that match TRBD2. Losses at the gene ends were 4 bases for V and 0 bases for J; bases not matched to a gene: 5. Per germline, CDR1 SQVTM and CDR2 ANQGSEA. This CDR3 spans 16 amino acids. Here the CDR3 DNA reads TGCAGCGTTGGGGGACTAGCGTGGGCGAACACCGGGGAGCTGTTTTTT. This codes for CSVGGLAWANTGELFF.

The V and J genes are TRBV9 and TRBJ2-7; TRBD1 agrees at 11 bases. Per germline, CDR1 SGDLS and CDR2 YYNGEE. J lost 5 bases, V lost 1 base, and 8 bases had no gene match. The CDR3 sequence is 16 residues long. CDR3 sequence: CASSVRTGTGGDEQYF. Here the CDR3 DNA reads TGTGCCAGCAGCGTACGAACCGGGACAGGGGGGGACGAGCAGTACTTC.

The chain combines TRBV7-3 with TRBJ2-3, with 13 bases lining up with TRBD2. The CDR3 length is 17 residues. Germline V gives CDR1 SGHTA, CDR2 FQGTGA. J lost 5 bases, V lost 0 bases, and 5 bases had no gene match. The CDR3 loop is CASSLTTSGGQGDTQYF. In nucleotides, the CDR3 is TGTGCCAGCAGCTTAACGACTAGCGGGGGGCAGGGAGATACGCAGTATTTT.

This chain joins TRBV2 and TRBJ2-7; D may be TRBD2 (6 bases). This CDR3 region has 13 residues. CDR1 and CDR2 from the germline V gene are SNHLY and FYNNEI. V was trimmed by 6 bases and J by 1 base, leaving 10 bases between them. CDR3 sequence reads: CASRGDWSYEQYF. The CDR3 nucleotides read TGTGCCAGCAGGGGGGACTGGTCCTACGAGCAGTACTTC.

This chain links TRBV5-1 with TRBJ2-3; 8 positions agree with TRBD1. Trimming cost V 7 bases and J 5 bases; bases outside gene matches: 12. This CDR3 has 15 residues. Germline-derived CDR1 and CDR2 are SGHRS and YFSETQ. The CDR3 is CASGPGQGAGDTQYF. For the CDR3, the DNA is TGCGCCAGCGGTCCGGGGCAGGGGGCAGGAGATACGCAGTATTTT.

This chain joins TRBV11-2 and TRBJ2-5; the match to TRBD2 covers 10 bases. CDR1 SGHAT and CDR2 FQNNGV come from the germline V gene. The junction had 7 bases not matched to a gene; V was cut back by 4 bases and J by 5 bases. The CDR3 consists of 15 residues. The CDR3 DNA reads TGTGCCAGCAGCTCCCCAGCGGGAGGGCAGGAGACCCAGTACTTC. Amino acid sequence: CASSSPAGGQETQYF.

The CDR3 is CASSLEPGRHRRDTEAFF. The CDR3 nucleotides read TGTGCCAGCAGTTTAGAACCGGGACGCCACAGGAGGGACACTGAAGCTTTCTTT. The rearrangement joins TRBV28 to TRBJ1-1, with TRBD1 as a possible D gene (5 bases). Germline CDR1 is MDHEN and CDR2 is SYDVKM. CDR3 length: 18 residues. V lost 2 bases to trimming and J lost 3 bases, with 22 bases between them.